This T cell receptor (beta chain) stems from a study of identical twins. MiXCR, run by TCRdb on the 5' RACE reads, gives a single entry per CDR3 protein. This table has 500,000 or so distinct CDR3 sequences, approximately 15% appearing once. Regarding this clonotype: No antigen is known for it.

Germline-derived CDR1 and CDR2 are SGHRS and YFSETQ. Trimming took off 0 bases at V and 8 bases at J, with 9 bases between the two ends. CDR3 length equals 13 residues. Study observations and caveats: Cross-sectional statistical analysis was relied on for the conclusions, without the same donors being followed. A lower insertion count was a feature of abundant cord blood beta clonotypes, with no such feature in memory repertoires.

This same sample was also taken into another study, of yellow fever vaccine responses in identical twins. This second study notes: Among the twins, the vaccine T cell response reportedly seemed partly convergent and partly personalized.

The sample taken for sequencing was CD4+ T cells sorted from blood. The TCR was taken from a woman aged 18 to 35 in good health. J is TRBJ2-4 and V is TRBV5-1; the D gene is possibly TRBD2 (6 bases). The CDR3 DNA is TGCGCCAGCAGCTTGGCCGGGGAGGACATTCAGTACTTC. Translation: CASSLAGEDIQYF.